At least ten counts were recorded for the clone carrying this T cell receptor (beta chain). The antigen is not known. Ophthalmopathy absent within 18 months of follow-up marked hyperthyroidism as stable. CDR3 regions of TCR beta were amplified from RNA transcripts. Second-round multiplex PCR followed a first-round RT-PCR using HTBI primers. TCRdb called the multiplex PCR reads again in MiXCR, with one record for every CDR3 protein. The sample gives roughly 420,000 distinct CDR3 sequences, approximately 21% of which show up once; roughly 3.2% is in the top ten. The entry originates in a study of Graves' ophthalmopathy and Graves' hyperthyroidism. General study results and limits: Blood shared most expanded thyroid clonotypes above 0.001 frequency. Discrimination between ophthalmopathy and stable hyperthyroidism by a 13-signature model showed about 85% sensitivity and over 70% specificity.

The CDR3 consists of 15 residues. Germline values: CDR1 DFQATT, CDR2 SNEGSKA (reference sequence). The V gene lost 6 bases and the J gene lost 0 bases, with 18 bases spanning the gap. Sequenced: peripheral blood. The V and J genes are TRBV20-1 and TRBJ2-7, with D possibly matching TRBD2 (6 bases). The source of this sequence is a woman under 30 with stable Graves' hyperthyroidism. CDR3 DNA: TGCAGTGCGGAGGGCCCGACCAGGATCTCCTACGAGCAGTACTTC. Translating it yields CSAEGPTRISYEQYF.